This is a list of T cell receptor beta chains from one sample in a study of blood T cells in healthy people across ages. A single record per CDR3 protein comes from TCRdb applying MiXCR to the 5' RACE reads. The sample consists of around 1,500,000 distinct CDR3 sequences, roughly 30% of them appearing once. The sequencing sample was made of blood. The receptor source for this set is a young woman in good health. Each CDR3 is given with its conserved first and last residue. D genes are given only for firm matches. The size entry is marked missing in some rows and otherwise reads once, few, many or a size class.

clone_size,j_call,v_call,d_call,cdr3_aa,cdr3_nt
NA,TRBJ2-3,TRBV7-2,NA,CASSSPPERQTQYF,TGTGCCAGCAGCTCTCCTCCCGAGAGGCAGACGCAGTATTTT
few,TRBJ1-2,TRBV7-9,NA,CASSLALETYTF,TGTGCCAGCAGCTTAGCGTTGGAGACCTACACCTTC
few,TRBJ2-4,TRBV7-2,NA,CASSRELGWIQYF,TGTGCCAGCAGTCGAGAATTGGGGTGGATTCAGTACTTC
few,TRBJ1-4,TRBV4-1,NA,CASSQGVTTATNEKLFF,TGCGCCAGCAGCCAAGGGGTGACGACGGCAACTAATGAAAAACTGTTTTTT
NA,TRBJ2-4,TRBV7-9,TRBD1,CASSAGQGTNIQYF,TGTGCCAGCAGCGCGGGACAGGGAACAAACATTCAGTACTTC
NA,TRBJ2-1,TRBV20-1,TRBD1,CSARPGTGYSYEQFF,TGCAGTGCTAGACCCGGGACAGGGTACTCCTACGAGCAGTTCTTC
NA,TRBJ2-1,TRBV20-1,TRBD2,CSAGGLAGPSYNEQFF,TGCAGTGCTGGAGGCCTAGCGGGTCCCTCCTACAATGAGCAGTTCTTC
few,TRBJ2-1,TRBV5-1,TRBD2,CASSLLSGRVRNEQFF,TGCGCCAGCAGCTTGCTTAGCGGGAGGGTTCGCAATGAGCAGTTCTTC
NA,TRBJ2-2,TRBV4-1,TRBD2,CASSQVWLAGDTGELFF,TGCGCCAGCAGCCAAGTATGGTTAGCGGGGGACACCGGGGAGCTGTTTTTT
NA,TRBJ2-1,TRBV20-1,TRBD2,CSRPLGLAASYNEQFF,TGCAGCCGCCCCCTCGGACTAGCGGCCTCCTACAATGAGCAGTTCTTC
many,TRBJ2-6,TRBV12-3/TRBV12-4,NA,CASKTQDSGANVLTF,TGTGCCAGCAAGACCCAGGACTCTGGGGCCAACGTCCTGACTTTC
few,TRBJ2-1,TRBV24-1,TRBD2,CATGAGGPGNEQFF,TGTGCCACCGGAGCGGGAGGGCCGGGGAATGAGCAGTTCTTC
NA,TRBJ1-1,TRBV13,TRBD1,CASSLVVTGGTEAFF,TGTGCCAGCAGCTTAGTTGTGACAGGGGGCACTGAAGCTTTCTTT
once,TRBJ1-3,TRBV25-1,NA,CASIPGLGNTIYF,TGTGCCAGCATACCGGGTCTTGGAAACACCATATATTTT
few,TRBJ1-5,TRBV27,NA,CASSPDPTGPQHF,TGTGCCAGCAGTCCAGACCCAACAGGGCCCCAGCATTTT
NA,TRBJ1-1,TRBV20-1,TRBD1,CSATRDSYTEAFF,TGCAGTGCTACCCGGGACAGCTACACTGAAGCTTTCTTT
many,TRBJ1-1,TRBV12-3/TRBV12-4,NA,CASSSADRNTEAFF,TGTGCCAGCAGTTCCGCCGACAGGAACACTGAAGCTTTCTTT
many,TRBJ2-1,TRBV7-3,NA,CASSLSGMDEQFF,TGTGCCAGCAGCTTATCAGGCATGGATGAGCAGTTCTTC
once,TRBJ1-5,TRBV19,NA,CASSTLDGGSQPQHF,TGTGCCAGTAGTACCCTCGATGGGGGCAGTCAGCCCCAGCATTTT
few,TRBJ2-7,TRBV4-3,NA,CASSPKQTGGYEQYF,TGCGCCAGCAGCCCAAAACAGACAGGTGGATACGAGCAGTACTTC
NA,TRBJ2-1,TRBV27,TRBD2,CASSSQTSGNEQFF,TGTGCCAGCAGTTCCCAGACTAGCGGGAATGAGCAGTTCTTC
few,TRBJ2-2,TRBV4-3,NA,CASSQESTGELFF,TGCGCCAGCAGCCAAGAGAGCACCGGGGAGCTGTTTTTT
few,TRBJ1-1,TRBV27,NA,CASSFLGVNTEAFF,TGTGCCAGCAGTTTTCTGGGAGTGAACACTGAAGCTTTCTTT
few,TRBJ1-1,TRBV21-1,NA,CASSKAEKPQGKSEAFF,TGTGCCAGCAGCAAAGCGGAAAAACCACAGGGGAAGAGTGAAGCTTTCTTT
NA,TRBJ2-3,TRBV6-2/TRBV6-3,NA,CASSYQPGTDTQYF,TGTGCCAGCAGTTACCAACCGGGCACAGATACGCAGTATTTT
NA,TRBJ2-3,TRBV20-1,NA,CSARATSADTQYF,TGCAGTGCTAGAGCGACTAGTGCAGATACGCAGTATTTT
NA,TRBJ2-1,TRBV2,TRBD1,CASKGWTGRTGEQFF,TGTGCCAGCAAAGGTTGGACAGGGAGGACGGGTGAGCAGTTCTTC
many,TRBJ2-7,TRBV7-2,NA,CASSFKGGGEQYF,TGTGCCAGCAGCTTCAAGGGTGGGGGCGAGCAGTACTTC
NA,TRBJ2-1,TRBV28,NA,CASSFSVGGTGERNDEQFF,TGTGCCAGCAGTTTTAGTGTCGGAGGGACCGGGGAGCGGAATGATGAGCAGTTCTTC
NA,TRBJ2-2,TRBV12-3/TRBV12-4,NA,CASSILANTGELFF,TGTGCCAGCAGTATTCTAGCGAACACCGGGGAGCTGTTTTTT
NA,TRBJ2-1,TRBV2,NA,CASSDLNIRAAQFF,TGTGCCAGCAGTGACCTGAATATAAGGGCGGCCCAGTTCTTC
few,TRBJ2-4,TRBV19,NA,CASILAKNIQYF,TGTGCCAGTATTCTAGCCAAAAACATTCAGTACTTC
few,TRBJ2-7,TRBV5-1,TRBD2,CASNSMGSGIYEQYF,TGCGCCAGCAACTCGATGGGTAGCGGGATATACGAGCAGTACTTC
NA,TRBJ2-5,TRBV7-6,NA,CASSPRGVKETQYF,TGTGCCAGCAGTCCCCGGGGTGTAAAAGAGACCCAGTACTTC
many,TRBJ2-5,TRBV2,NA,CASSDDRQETQYF,TGTGCCAGCAGTGATGACAGACAAGAGACCCAGTACTTC
NA,TRBJ1-5,TRBV10-2,NA,CASRLSGASNQPQHF,TGCGCCAGCAGACTCTCGGGGGCGAGCAATCAGCCCCAGCATTTT
NA,TRBJ2-7,TRBV7-2,NA,CASRPPDFGGEQYF,TGTGCCAGCAGGCCTCCCGACTTCGGGGGCGAGCAGTACTTC
NA,TRBJ2-5,TRBV2,NA,CASSDLGGAIQETQYF,TGTGCCAGCAGTGACCTAGGGGGGGCAATACAAGAGACCCAGTACTTC
NA,TRBJ2-3,TRBV12-5,TRBD2,CASGRPPTTKTSGLRDTQYF,TGTGCTAGTGGTCGCCCTCCGACTACAAAAACTAGCGGGCTCAGGGATACGCAGTATTTT
NA,TRBJ2-1,TRBV20-1,NA,CSARGGVGDGEHNEQFF,TGCAGTGCTAGAGGTGGGGTGGGGGACGGGGAACACAATGAGCAGTTCTTC
NA,TRBJ2-1,TRBV20-1,TRBD2,CSADSGRSYNEQFF,TGCAGTGCTGACAGCGGGAGGAGCTACAATGAGCAGTTCTTC
NA,TRBJ1-1,TRBV6-6,NA,CASSPPGGPSEAFF,TGTGCCAGCAGTCCCCCGGGGGGCCCATCTGAAGCTTTCTTT
many,TRBJ2-7,TRBV12-3/TRBV12-4,NA,CASSSWTYPYEQYF,TGTGCCAGCAGCAGTTGGACATATCCCTACGAGCAGTACTTC
few,TRBJ2-7,TRBV27,NA,CASSSWGENEQYF,TGTGCCAGCAGTTCATGGGGTGAGAACGAGCAGTACTTC
NA,TRBJ2-7,TRBV5-1,NA,CASSFSAGEQYF,TGCGCCAGCAGCTTTTCGGCGGGGGAGCAGTACTTC
NA,TRBJ1-6,TRBV6-6,NA,CASSYVGTPTHSPLHF,TGTGCCAGCAGTTACGTGGGGACGCCCACGCATTCACCCCTCCACTTT
NA,TRBJ2-1,TRBV2,NA,CASSTDRCNEQFF,TGTGCCAGCAGTACAGACAGATGCAATGAGCAGTTCTTC
NA,TRBJ2-7,TRBV20-1,NA,CSATRASYNEQYF,TGCAGTGCTACCAGGGCTTCGTACAATGAGCAGTACTTC
few,TRBJ1-5,TRBV12-3/TRBV12-4,NA,CASSGGGVSNQPQHF,TGTGCCAGCAGTGGGGGCGGGGTTAGCAATCAGCCCCAGCATTTT